Below are 20 T cell receptor beta chains sequenced from a single sample in a study of T cell responses to AZD1222 COVID-19 vaccine. The protocol was immunoSEQ multiplex PCR, while the TCRdb copy is restricted to in-frame clones and leaves out a portion. The sample lists 110,000 to 150,000 clones; roughly 90% were seen once. The sequences come from peripheral blood, collected 28 days after the second AZD1222 dose. These receptors all stem from an adult who received the AZD1222 COVID-19 vaccine.

In its sample, this clone was seen a few times. The chain recombines TRBV7-9 with TRBJ1-2; TRBD1 matches 7 bases. Germline trimming cut 5 bases from V and 4 bases from J; bases unmatched to any gene: 4. There are 13 residues in the CDR3. Germline V gene sequence: CDR1 SEHNR, CDR2 FQNEAQ (reference sequence). The CDR3: CASSRGQIYGYTF. CDR3 nucleotides: TGTGCCAGCAGCCGGGGACAGATCTATGGCTACACCTTC.

The chain couples TRBV5-1 to TRBJ2-7; tentatively, D is TRBD1 (6 bases). With 2 bases removed from V and 1 base from J, the gap between germline ends came to 10 bases. In germline, CDR1 is SGHRS, CDR2 YFSETQ. The CDR3 contains 14 residues. CDR3 loop: CASSFQTGSYEQYF. CDR3 in DNA: TGCGCCAGCAGCTTCCAGACAGGTTCCTACGAGCAGTACTTC.

This clone was seen more than once but under ten times. The chain carries TRBV7-9 and TRBJ2-5; no firm D call. V was clipped by 5 bases and J by 2 bases, with 15 bases between them. This CDR3 is built from 15 residues. The germline CDR1 and CDR2 sequences are SEHNR and FQNEAQ (reference sequence). The CDR3 DNA follows: TGTGCCAGCAGCCCCTCCTGGCAGATGCAAGAGACCCAGTACTTC. It specifies CASSPSWQMQETQYF.

The chain carries TRBV30 and TRBJ1-6, with 9 positions matching TRBD1. CDR1 and CDR2 from the germline V gene are GTSNPN and SVGIG (reference sequence). The CDR3 length is 14 residues. Unmatched junction bases numbered 5, after V lost 0 bases and J lost 11 bases. The CDR3 sequence: CAWSVRDRATPLHF. The CDR3 region has the DNA TGTGCCTGGAGTGTAAGGGACAGGGCTACACCCCTCCACTTT.

The chain has TRBV28 and TRBJ2-6; the D is unclear. Germline V CDR1 and CDR2: MDHEN, SYDVKM. Trimming pared 7 bases from V and 4 bases from J, leaving 11 bases between. The CDR3 covers 14 residues. CDR3 coding DNA: TGTGCCAGCACCCCGCACCCGGGGGCCAACGTCCTGACTTTC. Amino acid sequence: CASTPHPGANVLTF.

V is TRBV5-4 and J is TRBJ1-2, with a tentative D call TRBD1 (5 bases). The CDR3 contains 16 residues. Per germline, CDR1 SGHNT and CDR2 YYREEE (reference sequence). Between the trimmed V and J ends, which lost 0 bases and 2 bases, there was a span of 14 bases. DNA for the CDR3: TGTGCCAGCAGCTTGGCCTACGCGGCAGGGAACTATGGCTACACCTTC. Translation gives CASSLAYAAGNYGYTF.

The chain combines TRBV24-1 with TRBJ2-3; weak D call: TRBD2 (6 bases). Germline lookup yields CDR1 KGHDR and CDR2 SFDVKD. Trimming took 8 bases from V and 1 from J, leaving 9 bases between them. This CDR3 has 13 residues. CDR3: CATKGLGTDTQYF. CDR3 bases: TGTGCCACCAAGGGACTCGGCACAGATACGCAGTATTTT.

This clone was observed a few times. The chain employs TRBV28 and TRBJ2-3; TRBD1 matches 9 bases. With 2 bases clipped from V and 5 bases from J, the junction kept 8 bases outside the gene matches. CDR1 MDHEN and CDR2 SYDVKM come from the germline V gene. The CDR3 contains 16 residues. The CDR3 loop reads CASSLVPTGGEDTQYF. The DNA of the CDR3 is TGTGCCAGCAGTTTAGTCCCGACAGGGGGAGAAGATACGCAGTATTTT.

The rearrangement links TRBV10-3 to TRBJ1-1; D uncertain. V dropped 0 bases and J dropped 7 bases, with 9 bases sitting between them. This CDR3 contains 13 residues. Germline CDR1 is ENHRY and CDR2 is SYGVKD. The CDR3 loop reads CAISESNWGEAFF. As DNA, the CDR3 is TGTGCCATCAGTGAGTCGAATTGGGGTGAAGCTTTCTTT.

The chain has TRBV6-2 or TRBV6-3 and TRBJ1-5; D unclear. This CDR3 has 19 residues. Trimming removed 4 bases from V and 0 bases from J, with 22 bases in between. Germline CDR1 reads MNHEY; CDR2 reads SVGEGT. The CDR3 bases are TGTGCCAGCAGTTCCCCGAGAGGACCGCAATCGACTAGCAATCAGCCCCAGCATTTT. This translates into CASSSPRGPQSTSNQPQHF.

The rearrangement joins TRBV10-3 to TRBJ1-3, with D perhaps TRBD1 (6 bases). The CDR3 loop spans 13 amino acids. CDR1 is ENHRY, CDR2 SYGVKD, per germline. V was clipped by 7 bases and J by 4 bases, with 11 bases between them. The CDR3 protein is CAITQGSGNTIYF. The CDR3 bases are TGTGCCATCACCCAGGGGTCGGGAAACACCATATATTTT.

This rearrangement joins TRBV19 to TRBJ1-3; D remains ambiguous. Germline-derived CDR1 and CDR2 are LNHDA and SQIVND (reference sequence). V lost 7 bases, J lost 3 bases, and 10 bases lay in between. The CDR3 covers 13 residues. The CDR3 is CASTPLGGNTIYF. The CDR3 DNA reads as TGTGCCAGTACCCCGCTCGGTGGAAACACCATATATTTT.

The rearrangement uses TRBV30 and TRBJ1-1; TRBD1 agrees at 9 bases. CDR3 length equals 12 residues. The V gene's germline CDR1 is GTSNPN and CDR2 SVGIG (reference sequence). The CDR3 protein is CAGDRDYTEAFF. CDR3 nucleotides: TGTGCTGGGGACAGGGACTACACTGAAGCTTTCTTT.

The chain recombines TRBV29-1 with TRBJ2-1; 9 bases are shared with TRBD1. The junction had 6 bases not matched to a gene; V was cut back by 3 bases and J by 9 bases. CDR1 is SQVTM, CDR2 ANQGSEA, per germline. The CDR3 covers 13 residues. CDR3 nucleotide sequence: TGCAGCGTTGATCACAGGGGGCTGGTTGAGCAGTTCTTC. This encodes CSVDHRGLVEQFF.

The chain is built from TRBV7-9 and TRBJ1-2; D possibly corresponds to TRBD1 (6 bases). Germline CDR1 and CDR2: SEHNR and FQNEAQ (reference sequence). V was clipped by 5 bases and J by 6 bases, with 22 bases between them. The CDR3 has 16 residues. The CDR3 coding sequence is TGTGCCAGCAGCCCAGGTGTAGGGGGGAGGCATGATGGCTACACCTTC. Its translation is CASSPGVGGRHDGYTF.

V gene TRBV4-3 combines with J gene TRBJ2-7; TRBD1 matches at 8 bases. The CDR3 is 17 amino acids. The V gene end was trimmed by 0 bases and the J gene end by 0 bases; junction bases not matched to a gene: 7. Germline V gives CDR1 LGHNA, CDR2 YSLEER. CDR3 protein: CASSQDLKDRASYEQYF. The CDR3 DNA reads as TGCGCCAGCAGCCAAGATCTTAAGGACAGGGCCTCCTACGAGCAGTACTTC.

The sample holds one count of this clone. The chain uses TRBV9 and TRBJ2-3; TRBD2 aligns across 8 bases. The CDR3 extends over 15 amino acids. Germline assignment: CDR1 SGDLS and CDR2 YYNGEE. Trimming at V came to 7 bases and at J to 0 bases, leaving 7 bases not matched to a gene. The CDR3 DNA is TGTGCCAGCCTCACGGGACTAGGGAGCACAGATACGCAGTATTTT. Encoded protein: CASLTGLGSTDTQYF.

The chain employs TRBV9 and TRBJ1-2; no reliable D call. This CDR3 region has 13 residues. The germline V gene has CDR1 SGDLS and CDR2 YYNGEE. Trimming shortened V by 0 bases and J by 6 bases, and 9 bases separated the two germline ends. CDR3 loop: CASSVAGLHGYTF. Written as DNA, the CDR3 is TGTGCCAGCAGCGTAGCCGGGTTACATGGCTACACCTTC.

J is TRBJ2-2 and V is TRBV5-1; D unresolved. V was clipped by 2 bases and J by 2 bases, with 7 bases between them. The CDR3 loop spans 14 amino acids. CDR1 is SGHRS, CDR2 YFSETQ, per germline. This CDR3 is CASSLPANTGELFF. The DNA for the CDR3 is TGCGCCAGCAGCTTACCGGCCAACACCGGGGAGCTGTTTTTT.

CDR3 sequence (DNA): TGTGCCAGCAGTTTATGGGCGGGAATCTCCTCCTACAATGAGCAGTTCTTC. As protein: CASSLWAGISSYNEQFF. This rearrangement joins TRBV27 to TRBJ2-1; D possibly corresponds to TRBD2 (6 bases). CDR3 length: 17 residues. The germline gives CDR1 MNHEY, CDR2 SMNVEV (reference sequence). V was trimmed by 1 base and J by 0 bases, leaving 13 bases between them.